Presented here are 5 T cell receptor beta chains from one specimen sequenced in a study of identifying expanded T cells in peripheral blood. Assay: immunoSEQ multiplex PCR; the TCRdb copy retains only in-frame clones and omits some. The repertoire holds 75,000 to 90,000 clones, 84% seen once, with about 17% in the top ten. What was sequenced was blood. The receptors here all came from a person between 18 and 75 years old in good health.

The V and J genes are TRBV7-5 and TRBJ2-2; no DNA check was done on the table's D call, TRBD1. TRBV7-5 is labeled a pseudogene. The CDR3 runs to 14 residues. CDR3 bases: TGTGCCAGAGCCGGGACAGGCAACACCGGGGAGCTGTTTTTT. This encodes CARAGTGNTGELFF.

This clone was detected a few times. The rearrangement joins TRBV6-5 to TRBJ2-3; D is uncertain. V was trimmed by 6 bases and J by 0 bases, leaving 10 bases between them. Per the germline V gene, CDR1 is MNHEY and CDR2 is SVGAGI. The CDR3 extends over 14 amino acids. Written as DNA, the CDR3 is TGTGCCAGCAGAGTCATGCAGAGCACAGATACGCAGTATTTT. As protein: CASRVMQSTDTQYF.

The count of this clone is one. The chain employs TRBV4-3 and TRBJ2-1; D gene unclear. CDR1 and CDR2 from the germline V gene are LGHNA and YSLEER. The CDR3 totals 15 residues. Trimming took off 0 bases at V and 4 bases at J, with 10 bases between the two ends. The CDR3 loop is CASSQDRARYNEQFF. The DNA for the CDR3 is TGCGCCAGCAGCCAAGATAGGGCTCGTTACAATGAGCAGTTCTTC.

The rearrangement uses TRBV19 and TRBJ1-2, with TRBD1 matching 9 bases. The CDR3 sequence is 15 residues long. Germline CDR1 LNHDA, CDR2 SQIVND (reference sequence). Losses at the gene ends were 7 bases for V and 4 bases for J; bases not matched to a gene: 10. Here the CDR3 reads CASIPTGGAPYGYTF. The CDR3 DNA is TGTGCCAGTATCCCAACAGGGGGCGCCCCCTATGGCTACACCTTC.

This clone has a single count. V is TRBV10-3 and J is TRBJ2-7, with 8 bases aligning to TRBD1. Trimming took 5 bases from V and 2 from J; bases not matched to a gene: 8. The germline V gene has CDR1 ENHRY and CDR2 SYGVKD. The CDR3 runs to 15 residues. CDR3 region: CAISFQGAPPYEQYF. The CDR3 DNA reads as TGTGCCATCAGTTTTCAGGGGGCCCCACCCTACGAGCAGTACTTC.